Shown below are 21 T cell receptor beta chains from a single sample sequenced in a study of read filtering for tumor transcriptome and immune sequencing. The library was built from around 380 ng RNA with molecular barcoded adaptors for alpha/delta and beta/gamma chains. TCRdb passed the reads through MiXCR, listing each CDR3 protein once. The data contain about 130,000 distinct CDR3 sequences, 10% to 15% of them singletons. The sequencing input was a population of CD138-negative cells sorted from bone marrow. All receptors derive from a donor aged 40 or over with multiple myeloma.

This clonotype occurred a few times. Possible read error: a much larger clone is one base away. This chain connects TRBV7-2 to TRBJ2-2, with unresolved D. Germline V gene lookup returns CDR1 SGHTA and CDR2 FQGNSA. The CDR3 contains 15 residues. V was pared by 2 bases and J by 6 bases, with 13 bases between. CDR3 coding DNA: TGTGCCAGCAGCTTATCTGGCAGGCAAGCCGGGGAGCTGTTTTTT. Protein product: CASSLSGRQAGELFF.

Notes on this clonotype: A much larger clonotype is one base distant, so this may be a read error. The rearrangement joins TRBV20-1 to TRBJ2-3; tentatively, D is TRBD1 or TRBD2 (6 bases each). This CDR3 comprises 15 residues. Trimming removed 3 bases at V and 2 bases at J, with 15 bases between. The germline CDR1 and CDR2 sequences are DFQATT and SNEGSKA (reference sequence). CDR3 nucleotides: TGCAGTGCTAGTCCTGCGGGACACCCCACAGATACGCAGTATTTT. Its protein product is CSASPAGHPTDTQYF.

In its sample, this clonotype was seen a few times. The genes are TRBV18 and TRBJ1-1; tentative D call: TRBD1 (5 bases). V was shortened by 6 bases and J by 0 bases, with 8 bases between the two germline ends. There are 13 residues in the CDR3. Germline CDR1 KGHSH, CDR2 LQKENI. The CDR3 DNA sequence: TGTGCCAGCTCGGAGGGGCTGAACACTGAAGCTTTCTTT. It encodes CASSEGLNTEAFF.

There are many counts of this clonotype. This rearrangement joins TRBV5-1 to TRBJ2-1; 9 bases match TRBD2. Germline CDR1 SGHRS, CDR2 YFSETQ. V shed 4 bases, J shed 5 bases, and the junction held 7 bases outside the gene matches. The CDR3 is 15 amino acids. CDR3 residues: CASSQVAGANNEQFF. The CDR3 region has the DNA TGCGCCAGCAGCCAAGTAGCGGGGGCGAACAATGAGCAGTTCTTC.

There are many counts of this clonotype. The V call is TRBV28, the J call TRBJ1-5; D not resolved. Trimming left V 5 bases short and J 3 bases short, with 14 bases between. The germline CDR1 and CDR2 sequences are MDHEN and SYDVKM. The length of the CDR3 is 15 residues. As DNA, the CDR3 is TGTGCCAGCAGTCCTCTTGACGGTCCCAATCAGCCCCAGCATTTT. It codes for CASSPLDGPNQPQHF.

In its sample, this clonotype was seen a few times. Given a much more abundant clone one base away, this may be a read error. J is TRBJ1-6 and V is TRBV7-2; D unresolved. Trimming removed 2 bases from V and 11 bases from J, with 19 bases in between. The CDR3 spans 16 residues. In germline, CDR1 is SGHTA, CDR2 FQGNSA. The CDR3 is CASSLMLGSQNPPLHF. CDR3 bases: TGTGCCAGCAGCTTAATGTTAGGGAGCCAGAATCCACCCCTCCACTTT.

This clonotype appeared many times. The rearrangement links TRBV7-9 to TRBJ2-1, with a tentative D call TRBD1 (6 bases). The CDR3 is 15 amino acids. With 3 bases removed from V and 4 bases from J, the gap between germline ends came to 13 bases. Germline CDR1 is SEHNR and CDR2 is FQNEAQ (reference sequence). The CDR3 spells CASSLRQAAYNEQFF. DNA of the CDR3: TGTGCCAGCAGCTTGAGACAGGCTGCGTACAATGAGCAGTTCTTC.

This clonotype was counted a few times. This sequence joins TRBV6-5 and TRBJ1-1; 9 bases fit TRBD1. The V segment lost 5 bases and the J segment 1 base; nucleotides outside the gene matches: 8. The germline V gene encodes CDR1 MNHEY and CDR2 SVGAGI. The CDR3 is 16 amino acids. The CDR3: CASSRTGVMGNTEAFF. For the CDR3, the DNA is TGTGCCAGCAGTCGGACAGGGGTAATGGGGAACACTGAAGCTTTCTTT.

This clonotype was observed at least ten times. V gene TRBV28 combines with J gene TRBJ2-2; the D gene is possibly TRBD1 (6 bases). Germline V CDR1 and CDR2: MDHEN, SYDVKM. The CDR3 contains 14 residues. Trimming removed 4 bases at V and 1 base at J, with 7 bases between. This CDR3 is CASSSGQNTGELFF. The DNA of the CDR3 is TGTGCCAGCAGTTCGGGACAGAACACCGGGGAGCTGTTTTTT.

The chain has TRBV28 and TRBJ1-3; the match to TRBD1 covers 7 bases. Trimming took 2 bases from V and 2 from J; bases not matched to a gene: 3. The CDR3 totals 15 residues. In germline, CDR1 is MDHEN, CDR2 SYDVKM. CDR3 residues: CASSLGQGAGNTIYF. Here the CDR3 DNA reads TGTGCCAGCAGTTTAGGGCAGGGGGCTGGAAACACCATATATTTT.

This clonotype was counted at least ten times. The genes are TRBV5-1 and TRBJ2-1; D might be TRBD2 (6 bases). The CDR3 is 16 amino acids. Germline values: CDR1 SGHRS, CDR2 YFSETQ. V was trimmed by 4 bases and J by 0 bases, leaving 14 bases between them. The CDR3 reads CASSLVGGTSYNEQFF. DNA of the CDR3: TGCGCCAGCAGCCTCGTTGGCGGGACCTCCTACAATGAGCAGTTCTTC.

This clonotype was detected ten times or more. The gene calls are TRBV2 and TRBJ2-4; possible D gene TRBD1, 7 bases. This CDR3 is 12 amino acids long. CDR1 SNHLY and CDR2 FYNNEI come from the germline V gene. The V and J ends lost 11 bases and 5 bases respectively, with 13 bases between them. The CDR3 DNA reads TGTGCCGGCGGGACAGTGGAAAACATTCAGTACTTC. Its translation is CAGGTVENIQYF.

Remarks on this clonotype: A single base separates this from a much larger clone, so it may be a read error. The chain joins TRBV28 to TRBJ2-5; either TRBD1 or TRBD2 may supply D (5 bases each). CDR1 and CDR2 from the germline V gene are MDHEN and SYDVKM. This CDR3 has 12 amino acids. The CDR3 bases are TGTGCCAGCACCCCCGGGGCAGAGTCCCAGTACTTC. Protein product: CASTPGAESQYF.

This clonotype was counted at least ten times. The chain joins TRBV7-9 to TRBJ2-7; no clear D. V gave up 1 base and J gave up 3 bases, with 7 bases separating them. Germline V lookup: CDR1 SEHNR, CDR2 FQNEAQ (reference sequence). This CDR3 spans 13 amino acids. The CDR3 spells CASSLGNFYEQYF. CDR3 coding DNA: TGTGCCAGCAGCTTAGGGAACTTCTACGAGCAGTACTTC.

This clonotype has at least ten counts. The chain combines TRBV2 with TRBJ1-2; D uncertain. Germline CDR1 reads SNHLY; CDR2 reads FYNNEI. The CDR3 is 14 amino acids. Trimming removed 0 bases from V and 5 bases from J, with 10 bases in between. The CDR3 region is CASSEAGQAYGYTF. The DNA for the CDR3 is TGTGCCAGCAGTGAAGCTGGGCAGGCTTATGGCTACACCTTC.

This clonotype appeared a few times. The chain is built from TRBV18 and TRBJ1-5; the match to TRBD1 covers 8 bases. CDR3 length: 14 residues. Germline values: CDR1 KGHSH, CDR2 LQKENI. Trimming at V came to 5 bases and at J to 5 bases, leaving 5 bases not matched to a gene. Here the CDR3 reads CASSTQGADQPQHF. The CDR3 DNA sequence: TGTGCCAGCTCAACCCAGGGGGCAGATCAGCCCCAGCATTTT.

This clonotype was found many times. The CDR3 region is CASRPGGSGNQPQHF. The CDR3 DNA reads as TGTGCCAGCAGACCAGGGGGATCGGGCAATCAGCCCCAGCATTTT. The V call is TRBV12-3 or TRBV12-4, the J call TRBJ1-5, with 7 bases fitting TRBD1. V shed 6 bases, J shed 2 bases, and the junction held 7 bases outside the gene matches. CDR3 length equals 15 residues.

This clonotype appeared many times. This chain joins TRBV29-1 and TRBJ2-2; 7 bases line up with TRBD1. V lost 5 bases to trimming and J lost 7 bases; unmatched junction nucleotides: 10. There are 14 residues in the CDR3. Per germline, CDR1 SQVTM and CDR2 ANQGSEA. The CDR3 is CSVSWTGFGGELFF. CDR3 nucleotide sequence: TGCAGCGTTAGTTGGACAGGTTTTGGCGGGGAGCTGTTTTTT.

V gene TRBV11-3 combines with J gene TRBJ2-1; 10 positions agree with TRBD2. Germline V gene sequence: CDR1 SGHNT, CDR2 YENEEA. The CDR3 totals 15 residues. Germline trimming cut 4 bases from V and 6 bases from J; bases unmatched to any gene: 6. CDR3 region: CASSSSTSGSNEQFF. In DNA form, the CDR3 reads TGTGCCAGCAGCTCGTCGACTAGCGGGTCCAATGAGCAGTTCTTC.

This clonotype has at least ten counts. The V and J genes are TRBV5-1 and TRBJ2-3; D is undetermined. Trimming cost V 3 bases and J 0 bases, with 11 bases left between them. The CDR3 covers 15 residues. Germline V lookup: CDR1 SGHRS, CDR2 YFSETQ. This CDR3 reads CASSSLVGSTDTQYF. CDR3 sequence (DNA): TGCGCCAGCAGCTCTCTAGTAGGGAGCACAGATACGCAGTATTTT.

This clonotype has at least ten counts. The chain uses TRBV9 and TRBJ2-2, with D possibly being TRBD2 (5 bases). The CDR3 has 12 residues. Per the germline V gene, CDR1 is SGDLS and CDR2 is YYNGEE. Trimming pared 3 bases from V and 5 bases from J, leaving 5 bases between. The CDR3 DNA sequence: TGTGCCAGCAGCGGACTAACCGGGGAGCTGTTTTTT. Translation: CASSGLTGELFF.